There are a few counts of the clone carrying this TCR beta chain. The target antigen is unknown. Sequencing used immunoSEQ multiplex PCR; TCRdb keeps in-frame clones, though not all of them. This table has around 14,000 clones, 91% appearing once. These data belong to a study of OX40 agonist ivuxolimab in advanced cancers. Study context: Patients receiving dose escalation had hepatocellular carcinoma, melanoma, renal cell or head and neck cancer. Of mixed ages from roughly 23 to 80 and averaging approximately 60 years, the group was over 80% male. The study, taken as a whole, reports: The study observed clonal expansion of CD4+ and CD8+ blood T cells by week 6 at 0.1 to 3.0 mg/kg.

The timepoints at which blood was sampled were baseline, cycle 4 day 1, and cycle 7 day 1. The germline V gene encodes CDR1 SGHRS and CDR2 YFSETQ. V gave up 3 bases and J gave up 4 bases; unmatched junction bases: 11. This CDR3 spans 18 amino acids. Material: CD4+ or CD8+ T cells sorted from blood, obtained in a trial of the OX40 agonist ivuxolimab. The origin of this receptor is an adult with an advanced solid tumor such as melanoma, head and neck, liver or kidney cancer. This rearrangement joins TRBV5-1 to TRBJ2-2; TRBD2 matches at 11 bases. CDR3 in amino acids: CASSWKTSGDPATGELFF. The DNA for the CDR3 is TGCGCCAGCAGCTGGAAGACTAGCGGGGACCCCGCCACCGGGGAGCTGTTTTTT.